This T cell receptor beta chain was found in a study of blood T cell repertoires in COVID-19. Study overall: Researchers got acute and convalescent COVID-19 samples from the United States, Italy and Spain.

In the original processing: Nucleated cell counts were estimated from reference gene primer amplification. Clones were read by immunoSEQ multiplex PCR, and TCRdb kept only the in-frame ones, dropping some. The V and J calls and clone size are taken from that table; D and trimming were inferred from the DNA. The sample has roughly 400,000 clones, roughly 91% seen once. Cohorts were determined from participant-reported clinical history. Before being deemed recovered, Cohort 3 donors had two negative PCRs, clearance, or symptom resolution. The trim removed 7 bases at V and 1 base at J, leaving 2 bases unmatched. In germline, CDR1 is SGHRS, CDR2 YFSETQ. The CDR3 is 14 residues long.

Sample: PBMCs or T cells enriched from blood (not recorded which). This receptor was taken from a young woman who had recovered from COVID-19. The V call is TRBV5-1, the J call TRBJ1-1, with 12 positions matching TRBD1. CDR3 nucleotide sequence: TGCGCCAGCGGGACAGGGGGCGAGAACACTGAAGCTTTCTTT. Amino acids: CASGTGGENTEAFF.